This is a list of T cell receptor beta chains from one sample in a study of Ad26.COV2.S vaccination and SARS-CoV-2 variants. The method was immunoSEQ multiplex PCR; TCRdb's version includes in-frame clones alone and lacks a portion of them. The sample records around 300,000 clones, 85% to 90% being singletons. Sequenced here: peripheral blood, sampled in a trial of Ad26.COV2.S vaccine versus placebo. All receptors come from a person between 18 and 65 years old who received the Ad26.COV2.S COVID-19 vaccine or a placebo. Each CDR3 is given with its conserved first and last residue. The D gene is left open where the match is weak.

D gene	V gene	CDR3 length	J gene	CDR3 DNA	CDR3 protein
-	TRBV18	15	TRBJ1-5	TGTGCCAGCTCACCATCCGGGATACGCAATCAGCCCCAGCATTTT	CASSPSGIRNQPQHF
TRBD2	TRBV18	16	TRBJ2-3	TGTGCCAGCTCACCAAATCGCGGGGGGGCCGCAGATACGCAGTATTTT	CASSPNRGGAADTQYF
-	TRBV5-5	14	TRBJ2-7	TGTGCCAGCAGCTTGGGAACCTATGCCTACGAGCAGTACTTC	CASSLGTYAYEQYF
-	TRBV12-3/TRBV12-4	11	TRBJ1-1	TGTGCCAGCAGTTTGATGGACAAGGCATTCTTT	CASSLMDKAFF
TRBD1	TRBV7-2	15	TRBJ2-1	TGTGCCAGCAGCTTAGCTCTACAGGGGAGCAATGAGCAGTTCTTC	CASSLALQGSNEQFF
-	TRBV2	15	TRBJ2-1	TGTGCCAGCAGTGACCGGGGAATTTCCTACAATGAGCAGTTCTTC	CASSDRGISYNEQFF
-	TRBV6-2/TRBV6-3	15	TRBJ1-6	TGTGCCAGCAGCCCGGGACACCCCCGTAATTCACCCCTCCACTTT	CASSPGHPRNSPLHF
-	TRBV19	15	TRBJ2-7	TGTGCCAGTAGTATAGATAATCAGGGAATCTACGAGCAGTACTTC	CASSIDNQGIYEQYF
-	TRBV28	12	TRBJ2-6	TGTGCCTCTGCCTCTGGGGCCAACGTCCTGACTTTC	CASASGANVLTF
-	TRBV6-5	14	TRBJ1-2	TGTGCCAGTTTTTCAGGGACTTTAAACTATGGCTACACCTTC	CASFSGTLNYGYTF
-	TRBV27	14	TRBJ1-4	TGTGCCAGCAGTTCCGGACGGCTTAATGAAAAACTGTTTTTT	CASSSGRLNEKLFF
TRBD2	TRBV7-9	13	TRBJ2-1	TGTGCCAGCAGCTTTGGACTAGAACATGAGCAGTTCTTC	CASSFGLEHEQFF
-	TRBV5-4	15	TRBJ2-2	TGTGCCAGCAGCTTGGATCTGGGGTCCACCGGGGAGCTGTTTTTT	CASSLDLGSTGELFF
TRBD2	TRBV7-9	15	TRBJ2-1	TGTGCCAGCAGCTCTGCCGGGACTAGCTCCAATGAGCAGTTCTTC	CASSSAGTSSNEQFF
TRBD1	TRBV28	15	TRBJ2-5	TGTGCCAGCAGTCCGACAGGGGCCCTTCGAGAGACCCAGTACTTC	CASSPTGALRETQYF
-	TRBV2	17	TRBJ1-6	TGTGCCAGCAGTGCGGACGGGAGGAGCTCCTATAATTCACCCCTCCACTTT	CASSADGRSSYNSPLHF
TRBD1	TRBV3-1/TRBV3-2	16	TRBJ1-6	TGTGCCAGCAGCCTTTCAAGGACAGGGGTTAATTCACCCCTCCACTTT	CASSLSRTGVNSPLHF
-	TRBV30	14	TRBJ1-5	TGTGCCTGGAGTGGTGGGGGCGGAGATCAGCCCCAGCATTTT	CAWSGGGGDQPQHF
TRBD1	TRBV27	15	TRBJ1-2	TGTGCCAGCAGCAGAACAGGGGGCGGCGGCTATGGCTACACCTTC	CASSRTGGGGYGYTF
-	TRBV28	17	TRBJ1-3	TGTGCCAGCAGTTTGGGGGGGCTTTGGAAGCCAGATAACACCATATATTTT	CASSLGGLWKPDNTIYF
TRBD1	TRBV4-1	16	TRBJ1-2	TGCGCCAGCAGCCAAATCTTCGGGACAGGGAAACCTGGCTACACCTTC	CASSQIFGTGKPGYTF
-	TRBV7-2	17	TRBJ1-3	TGTGCCAGCAGCTTATATGGACAGCCCGTCTCTGGAAACACCATATATTTT	CASSLYGQPVSGNTIYF
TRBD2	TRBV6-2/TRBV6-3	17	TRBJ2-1	TGTGCCAGCAGTCAAGGGACTAGCGGGAGGGGACTGAATGAGCAGTTCTTC	CASSQGTSGRGLNEQFF
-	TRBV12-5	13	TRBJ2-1	TGTGCTAGTGGTTTGGTCCGGGCCAATGAGCAGTTCTTC	CASGLVRANEQFF
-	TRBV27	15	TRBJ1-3	TGTGCCAGCAGTCCACAAGTAGACTCTGGAAACACCATATATTTT	CASSPQVDSGNTIYF
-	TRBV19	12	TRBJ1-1	TGTGCCAGTAGCCGAAACAGGGATGAAGCTTTCTTT	CASSRNRDEAFF
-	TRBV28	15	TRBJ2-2	TGTGCCAGCAGTTTAATCACTGATAACACCGGGGAGCTGTTTTTT	CASSLITDNTGELFF